The entry below gives a single T cell receptor beta chain sequence along with its context. The antigen remains unidentified. The sample comes from a study of T cells in tuberculosis. Study overall: T cells were selected with CD1B tetramers loaded with glucose monomycolate. IGRA-negative adolescents, IGRA-positive adolescents with latent tuberculosis and adults with active tuberculosis formed this South African cohort. Study-wide findings and caveats: Smaller alpha distances in active tuberculosis partly reflected shorter CDR3-alpha lengths.

Per germline, CDR1 MGHDK and CDR2 SYGVNS. CDR3 length: 13 amino acids. The junction had 4 bases not matched to a gene; V was cut back by 8 bases and J by 4 bases. The sample's time point: new active TB diagnosis, blood taken before or within 7 days of starting treatment. Tuberculosis was confirmed by positive sputum smear and/or M. tuberculosis culture. Libraries were prepared by immunoSEQ multiplex PCR; TCRdb keeps only in-frame clonotypes and omits some of them. The table has about 34,000 clones, around 93% seen once; the top ten hold about 2.4%. The chain employs TRBV25-1 and TRBJ2-3; the match to TRBD1 covers 9 bases. The specimen comprised PBMCs, sampled at tuberculosis diagnosis. This TCR was sampled from an adult with tuberculosis. The CDR3 is CASRDRVADTQYF. CDR3 in DNA: TGTGCCAGCCGGGACAGGGTCGCAGATACGCAGTATTTT.